Presented here are 32 T cell receptor beta chains from one specimen sequenced in a study of T cell repertoires in cytomegalovirus infection. Using its own MiXCR run on the reads, TCRdb lists one record per CDR3 protein. The repertoire consists of about 83,000 distinct CDR3 sequences, with around 32% occurring once and the leading ten covering about 72%. No antigen has been assigned to these receptors. The sample consisted of CD8+ T cells from cultured PBMCs, taken from culture after CMV antigen stimulation. The origin of the receptors is a human donor in good health (CMV status not recorded). Some clones in this sample may be carry-over from other donors' samples.

To note about this clonotype: The junction departs from germline at one end; a sequencing error may be responsible. Here the CDR3 DNA reads TGTGCCAGCAGGCAAGGGCAGGGTTATCAGCCCCAGCATTTT. It codes for CASRQGQGYQPQHF. J is TRBJ1-5 and V is TRBV3-1, with D possibly matching TRBD1 (5 bases). Germline lookup yields CDR1 LGHDT and CDR2 YNNKEL (reference sequence). CDR3 length equals 14 residues.

This clonotype was detected only a few times. V is TRBV24-1 and J is TRBJ2-4; D possibly corresponds to TRBD1 (5 bases). Germline V gene data show CDR1 as KGHDR and CDR2 as SFDVKD. The CDR3 totals 13 residues. The germline V and J ends were trimmed by 0 bases and 7 bases, with 6 bases remaining between them. This CDR3 reads CATSDLPGNIQYF. The DNA for the CDR3 is TGTGCCACCAGTGATTTGCCAGGGAACATTCAGTACTTC.

The rearrangement links TRBV20-1 to TRBJ2-1; 9 bases line up with TRBD2. CDR1 is DFQATT, CDR2 SNEGSKA, per germline (reference sequence). This CDR3 spans 17 amino acids. V shed 0 bases and J 6 bases; nucleotides not matched to a gene: 12. This chain's CDR3 is CSARDQAGGLNPNEQFF. CDR3 in DNA: TGCAGTGCTAGAGATCAGGCGGGGGGGCTCAACCCCAATGAGCAGTTCTTC.

This clonotype was recorded many times. The gene calls are TRBV3-1 and TRBJ2-7, with TRBD1 as a possible D gene (7 bases). The CDR3 covers 14 residues. Germline CDR1 LGHDT, CDR2 YNNKEL (reference sequence). The germline V and J ends were trimmed by 1 base and 7 bases, with 14 bases remaining between them. The CDR3 DNA reads as TGTGCCAGCAGCCAAGGGAGGGGGCTTAGTGAGCAGTACTTC. Its protein is CASSQGRGLSEQYF.

This clonotype came up a few times. V gene TRBV7-9 combines with J gene TRBJ2-5, with unresolved D. The ends were cut back, 4 bases at V and 5 bases at J, with 23 bases in the middle. Germline V gives CDR1 SEHNR, CDR2 FQNEAQ (reference sequence). The CDR3 consists of 17 residues. CDR3 residues: CASSSDRLVALAETQYF. CDR3 coding DNA: TGTGCCAGCAGCTCAGATCGTTTGGTGGCCCTCGCGGAGACCCAGTACTTC.

This clonotype has a count of ten or more. The chain couples TRBV12-3 or TRBV12-4 to TRBJ2-2, with D tentatively TRBD1 (6 bases). The CDR3 is 14 amino acids. V gave up 2 bases and J gave up 8 bases, with 12 bases separating them. This CDR3 is CASSLSQGSGELFF. CDR3 nucleotides: TGTGCCAGCAGTTTAAGTCAGGGGTCTGGGGAGCTGTTTTTT.

This chain connects TRBV5-1 to TRBJ2-1, with 8 bases aligning to TRBD2. Germline-derived CDR1 and CDR2 are SGHRS and YFSETQ. The CDR3 is 18 amino acids. V shed 3 bases and J 0 bases; nucleotides not matched to a gene: 11. The CDR3 here is CASSSPGLGSTSYNEQFF. CDR3 DNA sequence: TGCGCCAGCAGCTCTCCGGGACTAGGGTCGACCTCCTACAATGAGCAGTTCTTC.

The chain links TRBV19 to TRBJ1-1; TRBD1 agrees at 7 bases. This CDR3 spans 16 amino acids. Germline V gene sequence: CDR1 LNHDA, CDR2 SQIVND (reference sequence). Losses at the gene ends were 3 bases for V and 1 base for J; bases not matched to a gene: 8. The CDR3 DNA sequence: TGTGCCAGTAGTATCACTTGGGACAGCTCGAACACTGAAGCTTTCTTT. This encodes CASSITWDSSNTEAFF.

The chain is built from TRBV7-8 and TRBJ2-5, with D perhaps matching TRBD1 (5 bases). Trimming pared 0 bases from V and 4 bases from J, leaving 12 bases between. The germline V gene encodes CDR1 SGHVS and CDR2 FQNEAQ. There are 15 residues in the CDR3. The CDR3 region is CASSLAPAGLETQYF. CDR3 bases: TGTGCCAGCAGCTTAGCGCCCGCAGGGTTAGAGACCCAGTACTTC.

As DNA, the CDR3 is TGTGCCAGCAGTGAATCGGACAGGTCAAATGAAGCTTTCTTT. Protein product: CASSESDRSNEAFF. The chain couples TRBV25-1 to TRBJ1-1; TRBD1 agrees at 7 bases. This CDR3 has 14 amino acids. V lost 1 base to trimming and J lost 7 bases; unmatched junction nucleotides: 6. From germline, CDR1 is MGHDK and CDR2 SYGVNS.

V usage is TRBV19 and J usage is TRBJ1-4, with 7 bases fitting TRBD1. This CDR3 is built from 15 residues. The V segment lost 6 bases and the J segment 3 bases; nucleotides outside the gene matches: 7. Per germline, CDR1 LNHDA and CDR2 SQIVND (reference sequence). The CDR3 loop is CASRPGTAPNEKLFF. The CDR3 DNA follows: TGTGCCAGTAGGCCCGGGACAGCCCCTAATGAAAAACTGTTTTTT.

CDR3 loop: CATSDTGVQETQYF. The CDR3 coding sequence is TGTGCCACCAGCGATACAGGGGTCCAAGAGACCCAGTACTTC. The chain uses TRBV24-1 and TRBJ2-5, with TRBD1 matching 7 bases. Germline trimming cut 7 bases from V and 1 base from J; bases unmatched to any gene: 5. CDR3 length: 14 amino acids. The germline CDR1 and CDR2 sequences are KGHDR and SFDVKD.

J is TRBJ2-2 and V is TRBV19, with TRBD1 matching over 8 bases. The germline CDR1 and CDR2 sequences are LNHDA and SQIVND (reference sequence). The CDR3 is 13 residues long. The V segment lost 5 bases and the J segment 8 bases; nucleotides outside the gene matches: 4. The CDR3 loop is CASSGQGGGELFF. For the CDR3, the DNA is TGTGCCAGTAGTGGACAGGGCGGGGGGGAGCTGTTTTTT.

The chain combines TRBV5-8 with TRBJ2-5, with 13 bases fitting TRBD2. The CDR3 spans 17 residues. The V gene's germline CDR1 is SGHTS and CDR2 YDEGEE. Trimming took 0 bases from V and 1 from J; bases not matched to a gene: 3. CDR3 sequence reads: CASSLGGLAGSQETQYF. Here the CDR3 DNA reads TGTGCCAGCAGCTTGGGGGGACTAGCGGGGTCCCAAGAGACCCAGTACTTC.

This chain connects TRBV11-2 to TRBJ2-3; either TRBD1 or TRBD2 may supply D (5 bases each). There are 11 residues in the CDR3. V lost 5 bases and J 8 bases, leaving 8 bases between the germline ends. Germline CDR1 and CDR2: SGHAT and FQNNGV. In DNA form, the CDR3 reads TGTGCCAGCAGCCCCGGGGCTACGCAGTATTTT. It specifies CASSPGATQYF.

This clonotype has more than one count but fewer than ten. The chain employs TRBV19 and TRBJ1-4; D is unclear. V lost 7 bases to trimming and J lost 6 bases, with 18 bases between them. CDR1 is LNHDA, CDR2 SQIVND, per germline (reference sequence). This CDR3 contains 15 residues. CDR3 loop: CASTSTVLWDEKLFF. DNA of the CDR3: TGTGCCAGTACCTCAACAGTCTTGTGGGATGAAAAACTGTTTTTT.

This clonotype is labeled as medium-sized. V is TRBV12-3 or TRBV12-4 and J is TRBJ1-1; 7 positions agree with TRBD1. This CDR3 is built from 14 residues. The V segment lost 6 bases and the J segment 8 bases; nucleotides outside the gene matches: 12. The DNA for the CDR3 is TGTGCCAGCAGCCCAGGGGGGGCTGGTAGAGAAGCTTTCTTT. Translating gives CASSPGGAGREAFF.

The J gene is TRBJ2-1, the V gene TRBV12-5; TRBD1 or TRBD2 may be the D gene (6 bases each). This CDR3 comprises 16 residues. Germline CDR1 is LGHNT and CDR2 is FRNRAP. Between the trimmed V and J ends, which lost 6 bases and 8 bases, there was a span of 23 bases. This CDR3 is CASGYNEGHRGDEQFF. The CDR3 DNA reads as TGTGCTAGTGGCTATAATGAGGGGCATAGGGGGGATGAGCAGTTCTTC.

The sample holds a few counts of this clonotype. The chain employs TRBV6-4 and TRBJ2-3; 11 bases agree with TRBD2. The CDR3 consists of 14 residues. J gave up 7 bases and V 4 bases, and 4 bases lay outside the gene matches. Germline lookup yields CDR1 MRHNA and CDR2 SNTAGT. CDR3 loop: CASSVSGGANTQYF. CDR3 DNA sequence: TGTGCCAGCAGTGTTAGCGGGGGGGCCAATACGCAGTATTTT.

This clonotype was counted many times. The rearrangement uses TRBV28 and TRBJ1-5; tentative D call: TRBD1 (5 bases). This CDR3 is 14 amino acids long. CDR1 is MDHEN and CDR2 is SYDVKM in the germline V gene. V gave up 3 bases and J gave up 3 bases, with 9 bases separating them. The CDR3 protein is CASSFPGPNQPQHF. CDR3 nucleotide sequence: TGTGCCAGCAGTTTCCCAGGGCCCAATCAGCCCCAGCATTTT.

This clonotype occurred many times. The chain uses TRBV7-2 and TRBJ2-7, with 8 bases aligning to TRBD1. V lost 5 bases, J lost 1 base, and 7 bases stayed unmatched. The CDR3 length is 15 residues. Germline loops: CDR1 SGHTA, CDR2 FQGNSA. In nucleotides, the CDR3 is TGTGCCAGCAGCGGACCGGGACAGGTGTCCTACGAGCAGTACTTC. Its protein product is CASSGPGQVSYEQYF.

This clonotype was found a few times. The chain couples TRBV28 to TRBJ1-4; a weak D match, TRBD1 (6 bases). The CDR3 contains 16 residues. Germline V gene data show CDR1 as MDHEN and CDR2 as SYDVKM. Trimming pared 1 base from V and 0 bases from J, leaving 9 bases between. The CDR3 nucleotides are TGTGCCAGCAGTTTATCAGGGGCTGCAACTAATGAAAAACTGTTTTTT. Its translation is CASSLSGAATNEKLFF.

This clonotype has only a few counts. The chain recombines TRBV7-9 with TRBJ1-1; D gene ambiguous. The CDR3 loop spans 10 amino acids. The germline V and J ends were trimmed by 2 bases and 9 bases, with 4 bases remaining between them. Germline lookup yields CDR1 SEHNR and CDR2 FQNEAQ (reference sequence). In DNA form, the CDR3 reads TGTGCCAGCAGCTTATCCCAAGCTTTCTTT. This codes for CASSLSQAFF.

The chain combines TRBV15 with TRBJ2-3; D might be TRBD2 (6 bases). The germline V gene has CDR1 LNHNV and CDR2 YYDKDF (reference sequence). The CDR3 sequence is 15 residues long. The germline V and J ends were trimmed by 3 bases and 0 bases, with 10 bases remaining between them. The CDR3 loop is CATSRSSGSTDTQYF. As DNA, the CDR3 is TGTGCCACCAGCAGGTCAAGCGGGAGCACAGATACGCAGTATTTT.

The sample holds many counts of this clonotype. The gene calls are TRBV20-1 and TRBJ1-1; TRBD1 is a possible D gene (6 bases). Germline V gene lookup returns CDR1 DFQATT and CDR2 SNEGSKA (reference sequence). This CDR3 is 15 amino acids long. With 6 bases removed from V and 0 bases from J, the gap between germline ends came to 17 bases. The CDR3 sequence is CSAHPPRTVNTEAFF. The CDR3 DNA sequence: TGCAGTGCCCACCCTCCTCGGACAGTGAACACTGAAGCTTTCTTT.

This clonotype was seen repeatedly, ten times or more. The chain has TRBV7-6 and TRBJ2-1; D might be TRBD2 (6 bases). Germline V gene lookup returns CDR1 SGHVS and CDR2 FNYEAQ. The CDR3 runs 14 residues. Trimming cost V 4 bases and J 5 bases, with 12 bases left between them. CDR3 bases: TGTGCCAGCAGCTCGGGACTTACCAACAATGAGCAGTTCTTC. This codes for CASSSGLTNNEQFF.

This clonotype was found once. This could be a read error, since a much larger clone is one nucleotide away. The J gene is TRBJ2-5, the V gene TRBV12-3 or TRBV12-4, with a possible D match to TRBD2 (5 bases). The CDR3 length is 13 residues. V was cut by 7 bases and J by 2 bases, with 11 bases left in between. CDR3 residues: CASMSGKQETQYF. The CDR3, as DNA: TGTGCCAGCATGTCGGGGAAACAAGAGACCCAGTACTTC.

In its sample, this clonotype was seen many times. V gene TRBV7-2 combines with J gene TRBJ2-7; D remains unclear. Trimming removed 3 bases from V and 2 bases from J, with 8 bases in between. This CDR3 is built from 13 residues. Germline V gene data show CDR1 as SGHTA and CDR2 as FQGNSA. As DNA, the CDR3 is TGTGCCAGCAGCTTGAACAAAGCCTACGAGCAGTACTTC. Translated, it gives CASSLNKAYEQYF.

This clonotype was counted between two and nine times. J is TRBJ1-1 and V is TRBV11-2; D is perhaps TRBD1 (6 bases). Trimming shortened V by 5 bases and J by 3 bases, and 19 bases separated the two germline ends. CDR1 and CDR2 from the germline V gene are SGHAT and FQNNGV. The CDR3 has 16 residues. The CDR3: CASSPSGTQWDTEAFF. CDR3 nucleotide sequence: TGTGCCAGCAGCCCCTCCGGGACACAATGGGACACTGAAGCTTTCTTT. Variable domain in full (rest from reference TRBV11-2 and TRBJ1-1): EAGVAQSPRYKIIEKRQSVAFWCNPISGHATLYWYQQILGQGPKLLIQFQNNGVVDDSQLPKDRFSAERLKGVDSTLKIQPAKLEDSAVYLCASSPSGTQWDTEAFFGQGTRLTVV.

The chain uses TRBV2 and TRBJ1-1, with a tentative D call TRBD1 (5 bases). Trimming removed 4 bases at V and 0 bases at J, with 6 bases between. Per germline, CDR1 SNHLY and CDR2 FYNNEI. The length of the CDR3 is 13 residues. The CDR3 loop is CASSGDLNTEAFF. The CDR3 region has the DNA TGTGCCAGCAGTGGGGACCTGAACACTGAAGCTTTCTTT. The variable domain in full, with the rest retrieved from reference TRBV2 and TRBJ1-1, is EPEVTQTPSHQVTQMGQEVILRCVPISNHLYFYWYRQILGQKVEFLVSFYNNEISEKSEIFDDQFSVERPDGSNFTLKIRSTKLEDSAMYFCASSGDLNTEAFFGQGTRLTVV.

This clonotype was counted ten times or more. The chain has TRBV27 and TRBJ1-1, with D possibly TRBD1 on 5 matching bases. The V end was cut by 2 bases, the J end by 4 bases, with 20 bases between. This CDR3 has 17 residues. CDR1 and CDR2 from the germline V gene are MNHEY and SMNVEV (reference sequence). CDR3 in DNA: TGTGCCAGCAGTTTAACCCAGGGTAGTGTCTATGGCACTGAAGCTTTCTTT. Translated, it gives CASSLTQGSVYGTEAFF.

Only a few counts were recorded for this clonotype. The genes are TRBV28 and TRBJ1-2; a possible D gene is TRBD1 (6 bases). Trimming pared 6 bases from V and 4 bases from J, leaving 18 bases between. The germline gives CDR1 MDHEN, CDR2 SYDVKM. The CDR3 runs 15 residues. Here the CDR3 DNA reads TGTGCCAGCAGGCTCCGTCTCAGGGGAGCCTATGGCTACACCTTC. It specifies CASRLRLRGAYGYTF.